Given below is one T cell receptor beta chain in context. The antigen is undetermined. Sequenced by immunoSEQ multiplex PCR; TCRdb stores in-frame clones only, minus some. The table records about 48,000 clones, roughly four fifths of them present only once. Unmatched junction bases numbered 10, after V lost 3 bases and J lost 2 bases. The CDR3 covers 17 residues. The germline CDR1 and CDR2 sequences are SGDLS and YYNGEE. This sample stems from a study of radiotherapy plus CTLA-4 blockade in lung cancer. At the level of the study: With less than 40% of patients having disease control, objective responses were seen in about 18%. Regarding the study as a whole: Once radiotherapy plus ipilimumab had been given, TCR clones derived from tumor expanded in blood. Alongside interferon-beta, early blood T cell clone dynamics were reportedly the best predictor of response.

The source material was peripheral blood, sampled from a patient treated with radiotherapy plus ipilimumab. This clonotype was obtained from a human donor with non-small cell lung cancer who had stable disease on radiotherapy plus ipilimumab. J is TRBJ2-2 and V is TRBV9; 7 nucleotides line up with TRBD1. The DNA for the CDR3 is TGTGCCAGCAGCGCCCTTGGGACAGCCGTAAACACCGGGGAGCTGTTTTTT. It specifies CASSALGTAVNTGELFF.